This T cell receptor (beta chain) was sequenced for a study of OX40 agonist ivuxolimab in advanced cancers. General study points: Patients who responded partially at 0.1-3.0 mg/kg showed clonal expansion ranking among the lowest. Also present in some nonresponders was a low level of normalized T-cell clonal expansion.

Some clones are missing from TCRdb's copy, which holds only in-frame ones; the method was immunoSEQ multiplex PCR. The data contain tens of thousands of clones, around 79% of them singletons. In regard to this clone: Its antigen is undetermined.

Patients were ruled out by autoimmune disease history or systemic immunosuppression. The sequence came from an adult with an advanced solid tumor such as melanoma, head and neck, liver or kidney cancer. The sample in question was CD4+ or CD8+ T cells sorted from blood, obtained in a trial of the OX40 agonist ivuxolimab.

Written as DNA, the CDR3 is TGTGCCACCTCACCCCTTAGCAATCAGCCCCAGCATTTT. Its protein is CATSPLSNQPQHF. V and J are TRBV27 and TRBJ1-5; D is unresolved. Germline values: CDR1 MNHEY, CDR2 SMNVEV (reference sequence). The V end was cut by 10 bases, the J end by 0 bases, with 10 bases between. The CDR3 is 13 residues long.